One sample yielded the 18 T cell receptor beta chains listed below, sequenced in a study of CD8 T cells in Susac syndrome. RNA, at about 0.45 to 1 ug, was reverse transcribed with random hexamers. TCRdb re-analysed the immunoSEQ multiplex PCR reads in MiXCR, keeping a single row per CDR3 protein. The sample carries 90,000 to 110,000 distinct CDR3 sequences, approximately 96% recorded once. Input material: CD4+ T cells from PBMCs. These receptors all stem from a human donor in good health.

This chain links TRBV3-1 with TRBJ2-5; 11 bases line up with TRBD2. The V gene end was trimmed by 4 bases and the J gene end by 4 bases; junction bases not matched to a gene: 11. The CDR3 is made up of 17 amino acids. Per the germline V gene, CDR1 is LGHDT and CDR2 is YNNKEL (reference sequence). In DNA, the CDR3 is TGTGCCAGCAGCCGGGGGACTAGCGGTACCCTCGGAGAGACCCAGTACTTC. Translated: CASSRGTSGTLGETQYF.

The chain recombines TRBV6-1 with TRBJ2-2, with TRBD2 matching over 14 bases. Unmatched junction bases numbered 15, after V lost 5 bases and J lost 7 bases. This CDR3 region has 19 residues. Per the germline V gene, CDR1 is MNHNS and CDR2 is SASEGT. The chain's CDR3 is CASSLRGVGLAGAGGELFF. The CDR3 region has the DNA TGTGCCAGCAGTCTCCGGGGTGTGGGACTAGCGGGGGCCGGCGGGGAGCTGTTTTTT.

The V call is TRBV20-1, the J call TRBJ1-1, with D possibly being TRBD1 (6 bases). This CDR3 is built from 14 residues. V was cut by 6 bases and J by 0 bases, with 14 bases left in between. The germline CDR1 and CDR2 sequences are DFQATT and SNEGSKA (reference sequence). CDR3 sequence: CSAPSGALNTEAFF. In nucleotides, the CDR3 is TGCAGTGCCCCCTCGGGGGCCTTGAACACTGAAGCTTTCTTT.

The table lists this clonotype with a count of one. This CDR3 reads CAWSRQEGYSGANVLTF. Here the CDR3 DNA reads TGTGCCTGGTCCCGACAGGAAGGATACTCTGGGGCCAACGTCCTGACTTTC. The chain uses TRBV30 and TRBJ2-6, with D possibly being TRBD1 (6 bases). Germline V CDR1 and CDR2: GTSNPN, SVGIG (reference sequence). The CDR3 spans 17 residues. Trimming left V 5 bases short and J 0 bases short, with 17 bases between.

This chain connects TRBV7-9 to TRBJ2-4, with D perhaps given as TRBD1 or TRBD2 (5 bases each). CDR3 size: 15 residues. Germline values: CDR1 SEHNR, CDR2 FQNEAQ (reference sequence). V lost 5 bases, J lost 0 bases, and 11 bases lay in between. The CDR3, as DNA: TGTGCCAGCAGCCCCGGGACGTTAGCCAAAAACATTCAGTACTTC. Protein product: CASSPGTLAKNIQYF. Variable domain in full (rest from reference TRBV7-9 and TRBJ2-4): DTGVSQNPRHKITKRGQNVTFRCDPISEHNRLYWYRQTLGQGPEFLTYFQNEAQLEKSRLLSDRFSAERPKGSFSTLEIQRTEQGDSAMYLCASSPGTLAKNIQYFGAGTRLSVL.

This chain joins TRBV5-1 and TRBJ2-3, with D perhaps matching TRBD1 (6 bases). V was pared by 2 bases and J by 0 bases, with 10 bases between. CDR1 is SGHRS and CDR2 is YFSETQ in the germline V gene. The CDR3 has 15 residues. The CDR3 reads CASSFAGASTDTQYF. In DNA, the CDR3 is TGCGCCAGCAGCTTCGCAGGGGCTAGCACAGATACGCAGTATTTT.

V gene TRBV28 combines with J gene TRBJ2-7, with 10 bases aligning to TRBD1. Germline V CDR1 and CDR2: MDHEN, SYDVKM. V lost 4 bases and J lost 2; bases outside the gene matches: 5. This CDR3 has 15 amino acids. The CDR3 DNA sequence: TGTGCCAGCAGTTGGGCCGGGACAGGGGCCTACGAGCAGTACTTC. Its translation: CASSWAGTGAYEQYF.

The chain joins TRBV20-1 to TRBJ1-2, with D unclear. Germline V gene data show CDR1 as DFQATT and CDR2 as SNEGSKA (reference sequence). V was pared by 7 bases and J by 1 base, with 13 bases between. This CDR3 is 13 amino acids long. The CDR3 loop reads CSVESTHNYGYTF. The CDR3 nucleotides read TGCAGTGTCGAGAGTACGCATAACTATGGCTACACCTTC.

The chain recombines TRBV27 with TRBJ2-7; 7 bases fit TRBD2. The CDR3 covers 13 residues. CDR1 and CDR2 (germline): MNHEY, SMNVEV (reference sequence). The J segment lost 3 bases and the V segment lost 6 bases, leaving 5 bases of the junction unmatched. The chain's CDR3 is CASRGGSLYEQYF. The CDR3 region has the DNA TGTGCCAGCAGGGGCGGGAGTCTCTACGAGCAGTACTTC.

The rearrangement joins TRBV3-1 to TRBJ2-2; TRBD2 matches 11 bases. The V gene end was trimmed by 4 bases and the J gene end by 2 bases; junction bases not matched to a gene: 3. There are 16 residues in the CDR3. CDR1 is LGHDT and CDR2 is YNNKEL in the germline V gene (reference sequence). The CDR3 reads CASSRGLAGNTGELFF. The CDR3 DNA sequence: TGTGCCAGCAGCCGCGGACTAGCGGGTAACACCGGGGAGCTGTTTTTT.

The gene calls are TRBV4-1 and TRBJ1-6; 7 nucleotides match TRBD1. The CDR3 is 15 residues long. V shed 0 bases, J shed 9 bases, and the junction held 5 bases outside the gene matches. Germline loops: CDR1 MGHRA, CDR2 YSYEKL. The CDR3 DNA reads as TGCGCCAGCAGCCAAGATGGGGCAGGGGGTTCACCCCTCCACTTT. Amino acid sequence: CASSQDGAGGSPLHF.

This clonotype was seen once. The V gene is TRBV5-1, the J gene TRBJ2-2; TRBD1 matches 10 bases. The CDR3 consists of 16 residues. Germline V gives CDR1 SGHRS, CDR2 YFSETQ. The ends lost 4 bases at V and 2 bases at J; junction bases unmatched: 5. The CDR3 here is CASSQRDRGNTGELFF. The CDR3 nucleotides are TGCGCCAGCAGCCAACGGGACAGGGGTAACACCGGGGAGCTGTTTTTT.

The rearrangement links TRBV20-1 to TRBJ2-7; 10 nucleotides agree with TRBD2. Germline V gene lookup returns CDR1 DFQATT and CDR2 SNEGSKA (reference sequence). The V and J ends lost 6 bases and 6 bases, in that order; junction bases with no gene match: 8. The CDR3 covers 13 residues. The CDR3 coding sequence is TGCAGTGCGAGTAGCCTAGCGGGAGTCGAGCAGTACTTC. Its protein is CSASSLAGVEQYF.

This chain links TRBV28 with TRBJ2-7; 8 nucleotides line up with TRBD1. Germline V gene sequence: CDR1 MDHEN, CDR2 SYDVKM. The CDR3 is 14 residues long. After removal of 10 bases from V and 2 bases from J, the junction contained 10 bases not matched to a gene. For the CDR3, the DNA is TGTGCCACCCGGGACAGGCGACGACCCTACGAGCAGTACTTC. Amino acids: CATRDRRRPYEQYF.

This chain joins TRBV15 and TRBJ1-2; the match to TRBD1 covers 9 bases. The length of the CDR3 is 14 residues. Germline CDR1 LNHNV, CDR2 YYDKDF (reference sequence). V trimming: 3 bases; J trimming: 3 bases; junction bases outside the gene matches: 2. The CDR3 DNA is TGTGCCACCAGCAGCCGGGACAGGGACTATGGCTACACCTTC. This codes for CATSSRDRDYGYTF.

This clonotype has just one count. J is TRBJ2-5 and V is TRBV2, with TRBD1 as a possible D gene (6 bases). Germline CDR1 and CDR2: SNHLY and FYNNEI. The CDR3 length is 13 residues. Trimming took 7 bases from V and 5 from J, leaving 14 bases between them. The CDR3 region has the DNA TGTGCCAGCATTGGGGGCCCGCGGGAGACCCAGTACTTC. This codes for CASIGGPRETQYF.

CDR3 nucleotides: TGTGCCAGTCTCGACAGGGGTTTACGAGCTTTCTTT. It specifies CASLDRGLRAFF. This chain joins TRBV19 and TRBJ1-1; 8 nucleotides agree with TRBD1. Germline values: CDR1 LNHDA, CDR2 SQIVND (reference sequence). V was pared by 8 bases and J by 10 bases, with 9 bases of the junction left unmatched. The CDR3 runs to 12 residues.

The rearrangement uses TRBV3-1 and TRBJ2-5; 9 nucleotides line up with TRBD2. V lost 2 bases and J lost 2; bases outside the gene matches: 6. From germline, CDR1 is LGHDT and CDR2 YNNKEL (reference sequence). The CDR3 has 16 residues. CDR3 coding DNA: TGTGCCAGCAGCCAATCCCTAGCGGGGAGGCAAGAGACCCAGTACTTC. Its translation: CASSQSLAGRQETQYF.